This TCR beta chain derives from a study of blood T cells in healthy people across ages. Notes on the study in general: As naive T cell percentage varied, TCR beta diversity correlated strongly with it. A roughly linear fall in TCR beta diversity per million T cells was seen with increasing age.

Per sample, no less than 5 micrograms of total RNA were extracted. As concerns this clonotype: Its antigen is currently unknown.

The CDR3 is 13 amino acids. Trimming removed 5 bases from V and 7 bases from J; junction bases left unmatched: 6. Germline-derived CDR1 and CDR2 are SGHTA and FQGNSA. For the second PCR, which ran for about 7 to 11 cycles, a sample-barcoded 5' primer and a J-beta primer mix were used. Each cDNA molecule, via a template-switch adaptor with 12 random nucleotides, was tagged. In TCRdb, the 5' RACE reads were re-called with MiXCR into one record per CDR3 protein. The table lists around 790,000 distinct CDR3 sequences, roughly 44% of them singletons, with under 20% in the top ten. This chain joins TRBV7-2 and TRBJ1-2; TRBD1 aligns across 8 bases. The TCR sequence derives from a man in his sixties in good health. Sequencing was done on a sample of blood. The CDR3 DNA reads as TGTGCCAGCAGCGTAGGGACAGGCAGTGGCTACACCTTC. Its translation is CASSVGTGSGYTF.